The rows below give T cell receptor beta chains drawn from one sample of a study of CXCR3-negative and CXCR3-positive naive CD8 T cells. From its re-call of the 5' RACE reads, TCRdb lists each CDR3 protein once, without DNA. The repertoire table contains tens of thousands of distinct CDR3 sequences. Sequencing input: naive CXCR3- CD8+ T cells from blood. Source of these receptors: a human donor in good health. Some clones in this sample may be carry-over from other donors' samples. Each CDR3 is given with its conserved first and last residue.

j_call v_call cdr3_aa
TRBJ2-3 TRBV3-1 CASSQEFGTRFGDTQYF
TRBJ2-2 TRBV6-4 CASSDGTSTGELFF
TRBJ2-1 TRBV7-9 CASSLVEGTYNEQFF
TRBJ2-7 TRBV21-1 CASFDRDLREQYF
TRBJ2-3 TRBV7-6 CASSLGTDTDTQYF
TRBJ2-1 TRBV29-1 CSVEDTGPNNEEQFF
TRBJ2-1 TRBV6-5 CASSLLASEVEQFF
TRBJ2-3 TRBV6-5 CASSSGLAGSTDTQYF
TRBJ2-3 TRBV29-1 CSAGEYTDTQYF
TRBJ2-5 TRBV11-1 CASSLPSGFRETQYF
TRBJ2-7 TRBV29-1 CSVEEKDGYEQYF